This T cell receptor (beta chain) derives from a study of T cells after yellow fever vaccination. Whole-study results and caveats: Clones from primary vaccination mostly reappeared after the booster (around 96% CD4, 88% CD8). Weaker overall, the secondary response nonetheless peaked faster (day 5 versus 15). Highly abundant clonotypes carried over from the bulk population could end up in FACS-sorted repertoires as contaminants.

This CDR3 is built from 12 residues. Per the germline V gene, CDR1 is SNHLY and CDR2 is FYNNEI. Synthesis of TCR cDNA relied on 5'RACE template switching, which attached a universal primer site and UMIs. MiXCR, applied by TCRdb to the 5' RACE reads, yields one record per CDR3 protein. The sample has about 300,000 distinct CDR3 sequences; 7.5% to 9.5% are singletons. This clonotype turned up a few times. Antigen specificity is unknown. At one of its ends the junction is not consistent with the germline gene, which may arise from a read error. The receptor comes from a man aged 18 to 29 who received the YFV17D yellow fever vaccine. This chain connects TRBV2 to TRBJ2-1; 7 bases agree with TRBD1. Sequencing used CD4+ T cells sorted from PBMCs, obtained 5 days after the yellow fever booster vaccination. The CDR3 protein is CASSLGRGKEIF. DNA of the CDR3: TGTGCCAGCAGTCTGGGCAGGGGGAAGGAGATCTTC.